In its sample, the clone carrying this TCR beta chain was seen a few times. As yet, its antigen is unknown. The data were taken from a study of blood T cells in healthy people across ages. On the study more broadly: Roughly one uniquely barcoded beta molecule per two T cells was captured. Study findings and constraints: Significant beta diversity loss was already apparent by age roughly 40, declining roughly linearly.

Healthy Caucasian individuals from Russia aged about 6 to 90 were enrolled as donors. Trimming removed 2 bases at V and 0 bases at J, with 8 bases between. CDR3 length: 15 amino acids. Per germline, CDR1 SGHDN and CDR2 FVKESK. The second PCR ran about 6 to 12 cycles with a sample-barcoded 5' primer and J-beta primers. TCRdb redid the calling of the 5' RACE reads with MiXCR, one entry per CDR3 protein. Counted here are some 700,000 distinct CDR3 sequences, 40% to 45% occurring once; the ten biggest clones make up under 25%. The chain has TRBV14 and TRBJ2-1, with D possibly matching TRBD2 (5 bases). Sequenced: blood. The TCR comes from an older woman in good health. Here the CDR3 reads CASSQQRSSYNEQFF. CDR3 DNA: TGTGCCAGCAGCCAACAGCGGAGCTCCTACAATGAGCAGTTCTTC.